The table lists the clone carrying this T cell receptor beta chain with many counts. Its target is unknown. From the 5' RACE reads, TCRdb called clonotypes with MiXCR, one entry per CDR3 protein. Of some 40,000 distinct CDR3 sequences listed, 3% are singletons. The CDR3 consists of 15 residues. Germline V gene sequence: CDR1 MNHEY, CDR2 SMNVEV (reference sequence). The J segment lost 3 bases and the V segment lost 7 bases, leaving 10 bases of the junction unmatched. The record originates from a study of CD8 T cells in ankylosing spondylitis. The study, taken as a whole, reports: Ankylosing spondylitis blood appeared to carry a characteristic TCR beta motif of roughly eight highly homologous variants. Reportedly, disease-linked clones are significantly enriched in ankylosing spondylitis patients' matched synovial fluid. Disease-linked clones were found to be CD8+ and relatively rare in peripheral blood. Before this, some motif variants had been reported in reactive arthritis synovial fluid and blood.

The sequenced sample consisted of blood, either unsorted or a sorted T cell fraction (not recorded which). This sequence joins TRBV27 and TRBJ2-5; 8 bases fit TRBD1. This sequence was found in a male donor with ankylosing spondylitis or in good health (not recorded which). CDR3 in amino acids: CASKQPPTGEETQYF. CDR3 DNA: TGTGCCAGCAAGCAGCCCCCGACAGGGGAAGAGACCCAGTACTTC.